A selection of T cell receptor beta chains follows, all from one sample in a study of shared clonotypes between healthy human individuals. TCRdb's table, derived via immunoSEQ multiplex PCR, lists solely in-frame clones and lacks some. The sample comprises roughly 1,100,000 clones, approximately 72% of which are singletons, and around 1.5% rests with the top ten. Sequences were obtained from memory CD4+ T cells sorted from blood. The receptors were sampled from a man aged 18 to 29 in good health. The CDR3 runs from the conserved cysteine through the conserved F or W. The D gene is left open where the match is weak. Clone size appears in some rows only: once, few, many, or a class for an expanded clone.

- TRBD2 TRBJ2-1 TRBV5-1 CASSPGLAGVNEQFF TGCGCCAGCAGCCCAGGACTAGCGGGAGTCAATGAGCAGTTCTTC
- - TRBJ2-3 TRBV5-6 CASAVDISTDTQYF TGTGCCAGCGCTGTTGACATAAGCACAGATACGCAGTATTTT
many - TRBJ2-3 TRBV5-6 CASSWGGSTDTQYF TGTGCCAGCAGCTGGGGTGGTAGCACAGATACGCAGTATTTT
- - TRBJ1-1 TRBV6-6 CASIPRGSGTEAFF TGTGCCAGCATCCCACGGGGATCCGGCACTGAAGCTTTCTTT
- TRBD1 TRBJ2-7 TRBV10-3 CAISARTSGDRVLHEQYF TGTGCCATCAGTGCGAGAACATCCGGCGACAGGGTACTCCACGAGCAGTACTTC
once - TRBJ2-7 TRBV11-2 CASSFTGSYEQYF TGTGCCAGCAGCTTTACAGGGTCCTACGAGCAGTACTTC
- TRBD1 TRBJ2-7 TRBV19 CASSRGTASSYEQYF TGTGCCAGTAGTAGAGGGACAGCGTCCTCCTACGAGCAGTACTTC
- TRBD1 TRBJ2-7 TRBV6-5 CASSYRTGPYEQYF TGTGCCAGCAGTTATAGGACAGGACCCTACGAGCAGTACTTC
- - TRBJ2-7 TRBV6-5 CASSDRHVYYEQYF TGTGCCAGCAGCGACAGGCACGTTTATTACGAGCAGTACTTC
- TRBD2 TRBJ2-3 TRBV2 CASSESLAGDTQYF TGTGCCAGCAGTGAATCACTAGCGGGAGATACGCAGTATTTT
- - TRBJ1-6 TRBV28 CASSSQASPLHF TGTGCCAGCAGTTCACAGGCTTCACCCCTCCACTTT
- - TRBJ1-1 TRBV7-9 CASSLAGGNGAFF TGTGCCAGCAGCTTAGCAGGGGGGAACGGGGCTTTCTTT
- - TRBJ2-1 TRBV7-8 CASSADGNEQFF TGTGCCAGCAGCGCGGACGGTAATGAGCAGTTCTTC
- - TRBJ1-5 TRBV19 CASSIESRGQPQHF TGTGCCAGTAGTATAGAATCGAGGGGTCAGCCCCAGCATTTT
- - TRBJ2-5 TRBV18 CASSPPQGGSQETQYF TGTGCCAGCTCACCACCCCAGGGGGGTAGCCAAGAGACCCAGTACTTC
- TRBD1 TRBJ1-1 TRBV4-1 CASSQALTGHTEAFF TGCGCCAGCAGCCAAGCCCTGACAGGGCACACTGAAGCTTTCTTT
- TRBD2 TRBJ2-1 TRBV7-7 CASSLHLAGDNEQFF TGTGCTAGCAGCTTACACCTAGCGGGAGACAATGAGCAGTTCTTC
- - TRBJ1-1 TRBV5-1 CASSFVGGNTEAFF TGCGCCAGCAGCTTCGTGGGGGGGAACACTGAAGCTTTCTTT
once TRBD1 TRBJ2-1 TRBV19 CASTGQGAGNEQFF TGTGCCAGTACCGGACAGGGGGCGGGCAATGAGCAGTTCTTC
- - TRBJ2-6 TRBV4-1 CASSQMTTSGANVLTF TGCGCCAGCAGCCAGATGACAACTTCTGGGGCCAACGTCCTGACTTTC
- - TRBJ1-3 TRBV11-2 CASSFPDTIYF TGTGCCAGCAGCTTTCCGGACACCATATATTTT
- - TRBJ2-5 TRBV11-3 CASSLPDAHETQYF TGTGCCAGCAGCTTACCAGACGCCCACGAGACCCAGTACTTC
- - TRBJ1-5 TRBV6-1 CASSGTLGGGNQPQHF TGTGCCAGCAGTGGGACGCTTGGAGGAGGCAATCAGCCCCAGCATTTT
- - TRBJ1-1 TRBV5-4 CASSLFGRGSVNTEAFF TGTGCCAGCAGCTTATTTGGCAGGGGATCTGTGAACACTGAAGCTTTCTTT
few - TRBJ1-1 TRBV7-3 CASSSDGGGTEAFF TGTGCCAGCAGCTCCGACGGGGGAGGCACTGAAGCTTTCTTT
- - TRBJ2-7 TRBV2 CASSISSYEQYF TGTGCCAGCAGTATTAGCTCCTACGAGCAGTACTTC
- - TRBJ2-1 TRBV29-1 CSVLGDTVSSYNEQFF TGCAGCGTCTTAGGGGACACAGTGAGCTCCTACAATGAGCAGTTCTTC
once TRBD1 TRBJ2-6 TRBV19 CATGQGFSGANVLTF TGTGCCACGGGACAGGGTTTCTCTGGGGCCAACGTCCTGACTTTC
- TRBD1 TRBJ1-2 TRBV2 CASSEPRQGYGYTF TGTGCCAGCAGTGAGCCCAGACAGGGTTATGGCTACACCTTC
- TRBD1 TRBJ2-7 TRBV2 CASNLGTAYEQYF TGTGCCAGCAACCTCGGGACAGCATACGAGCAGTACTTC
- TRBD2 TRBJ2-7 TRBV2 CASSDIAGYEQYF TGTGCCAGCAGTGACATAGCGGGCTACGAGCAGTACTTC
- TRBD1 TRBJ2-5 TRBV11-2 CASSTRDRGQETQYF TGTGCCAGCAGCACCCGGGACAGGGGGCAGGAGACCCAGTACTTC
- TRBD1 TRBJ1-4 TRBV28 CASSPDRVNEKLFF TGTGCCAGCAGCCCGGACAGGGTAAATGAAAAACTGTTTTTT
once - TRBJ2-7 TRBV19 CASSKAPSLEQYF TGTGCCAGTAGTAAGGCCCCTTCGCTGGAGCAGTACTTC
- - TRBJ1-2 TRBV18 CASSPQPEGLGGYTF TGTGCCAGCTCACCACAGCCCGAGGGGCTTGGTGGCTACACCTTC
many - TRBJ2-2 TRBV7-9 CASSRGTGELFF TGTGCCAGCAGCCGGGGGACCGGGGAGCTGTTTTTT
- - TRBJ2-1 TRBV11-1 CASSSRTEYNEQFF TGTGCCAGCAGCTCCAGGACGGAATACAATGAGCAGTTCTTC
- - TRBJ1-2 TRBV6-6 CASSYSSGASGYTF TGTGCCAGCAGTTACTCATCAGGGGCTAGTGGCTACACCTTC
- TRBD1 TRBJ1-5 TRBV9 CASSVGQGPQPQHF TGTGCCAGCAGCGTAGGACAGGGGCCTCAGCCCCAGCATTTT
- - TRBJ1-4 TRBV6-1 CASSGQDSLGMKKLFF TGTGCCAGCAGTGGACAGGACAGCCTAGGAATGAAAAAACTGTTTTTT
- TRBD2 TRBJ2-1 TRBV5-1 CASSSTLTSGAYNEQFF TGCGCCAGCAGTTCCACCTTGACTAGCGGGGCCTACAATGAGCAGTTCTTC
- - TRBJ1-5 TRBV5-1 CASSSWLGQPQHF TGCGCCAGCTCGTCTTGGTTGGGTCAGCCCCAGCATTTT
- - TRBJ2-7 TRBV10-3 CAIAVGVSEQYF TGTGCCATCGCGGTAGGGGTCAGCGAGCAGTACTTC
- TRBD1 TRBJ1-2 TRBV10-3 CAITTGDGGYTF TGTGCCATCACTACAGGGGACGGGGGCTACACCTTC
- - TRBJ2-2 TRBV9 CASTKTVNTGELFF TGTGCCAGCACCAAGACAGTGAACACCGGGGAGCTGTTTTTT
- TRBD2 TRBJ2-7 TRBV2 CASSSNSGSGYEQYF TGTGCCAGCAGTAGCAATAGCGGGTCAGGCTACGAGCAGTACTTC
- - TRBJ1-2 TRBV28 CASSGGPVGYTF TGTGCCAGCAGCGGGGGACCCGTTGGCTACACCTTC
few - TRBJ1-2 TRBV5-1 CASSLESSYGYTF TGCGCCAGCAGCTTGGAGAGCTCCTATGGCTACACCTTC
- - TRBJ1-2 TRBV6-5 CASRDANYGYTF TGTGCCAGCAGAGACGCTAACTATGGCTACACCTTC
- TRBD1 TRBJ2-2 TRBV9 CASSHDRAITGELFF TGTGCCAGCAGCCACGACAGGGCGATCACCGGGGAGCTGTTTTTT
- - TRBJ2-7 TRBV7-8 CASSRVDRTYEQYF TGTGCCAGCAGCCGAGTGGACCGCACCTACGAGCAGTACTTC